This T cell receptor beta chain comes out of a study of radiotherapy plus CTLA-4 blockade in lung cancer. Only in-frame clones appear in the TCRdb table, and some are missing; sequencing was by immunoSEQ multiplex PCR. The data show approximately 44,000 clones, approximately 76% seen once. In germline, CDR1 is LGHNA, CDR2 YNFKEQ. V lost 0 bases and J 0 bases, leaving 9 bases between the germline ends. The CDR3 is 16 residues long. This specimen was peripheral blood, taken from a patient treated with radiotherapy plus ipilimumab. The chain recombines TRBV4-2 with TRBJ1-3; TRBD1 is a possible D gene (5 bases). The clonotype was recovered from a human donor with non-small cell lung cancer who had stable disease on radiotherapy plus ipilimumab. The CDR3 DNA sequence: TGTGCCAGCAGCCAAGAAGGGACCGTCTCTGGAAACACCATATATTTT. Translated, it gives CASSQEGTVSGNTIYF.